This TCR beta chain was identified during a study of cytomegalovirus exposure and HLA in healthy donors. A word on this clone: What it binds is unknown.

PCR was performed using 60 Vbeta and 13 Jbeta primers. Profiled with immunoSEQ multiplex PCR; TCRdb holds only in-frame clones, not every one. The table records over 85,000 clones, about three quarters of them present only once. V shed 6 bases and J 3 bases; nucleotides not matched to a gene: 7. Germline-derived CDR1 and CDR2 are MNHNS and SASEGT. The length of the CDR3 is 15 residues. Study results and caveats: For most TCR beta V segments, an earlier analysis put the productive rate at about 90% or about 30% of the time.

Sequencing was done on a sample of PBMCs. The chain couples TRBV6-1 to TRBJ2-7; 11 bases are a match to TRBD2. The TCR originated in a woman younger than 45 in good health and CMV-seronegative. CDR3 protein: CASRENSGGGYEQYF. CDR3 DNA sequence: TGTGCCAGCAGGGAGAATAGCGGGGGGGGCTACGAGCAGTACTTC.